This T cell receptor (beta chain) comes out of a study of T cell responses to AZD1222 COVID-19 vaccine (dated by TCRdb to the early 2020s). Regarding the study in general: AZD1222 recipients with second doses at about 4 weeks or about 12 weeks were pooled, because spike-specific TCR depth and breadth did not differ between schedules. Trial participants were enrolled by age into 18-55, 56-69 and 70-plus year subgroups, with about 150, 28 and 57 TCR-sequenced participants respectively. A total of 230 or so trial participants underwent TCR sequencing, of whom some 210 received two doses of AZD1222 and 26 received two doses of the MenACWY control vaccine. What the work shows at the level of the full study, not this receptor alone: After two AZD1222 doses, spike-specific TCR breadth and depth were significantly higher than at day 0 and than in MenACWY recipients. The whole spike protein was spanned by vaccine-associated CD4 TCRs, and dominant responses were seen in regions 160-218 and 743-854. Most participants were white British and females outnumbered males, and the authors suggested that clonal diversity may have been underestimated. In the small 56-69-year group, the increase in depth fell short of significance, most likely because of low power. Conclusions about previously exposed vaccinees were limited because only six AZD1222 recipients were SARS-CoV-2 seropositive at baseline. Because no day 14 peak-response samples were available, repertoires were characterized only after the peak T cell response. Nearly half of unique spike-specific TCRs reportedly recognized epitopes outside regions mutated in the B.1.351 and B.1.1.7 variants.

The intended sense of this specimen's time point label: baseline before first vaccination. The vaccinee samples were drawn from two UK trials, COV001 and COV002, one of which was a single-blind randomized controlled phase 2/3 trial testing AZD1222 (ChAdOx1 nCoV-19) in healthy adults. For TCRbeta chain sequencing, PBMC samples from trial participants were taken at day 0 and at day 28 after the second dose. V loses 5 bases, J loses 6 bases, and the germline ends lie 10 bases apart. The CDR3 starts with the cysteine, ends with the phenylalanine, and has 13 residues. CDR3 DNA is the only sequence kept; it has 39 bases, read in frame from the first base. The germline V gene (reference sequence) provides CDR1 LNHDA and CDR2 SQIVND. This clone showed up just once. This receptor's antigen is unknown. Base qualities are missing; no much larger clone stands one base away. The CDR3 regions of human TCRbeta chains were analyzed by immunosequencing. The source study handled its data this way. TCRs in the repertoires were matched against a reference library of SARS-CoV-2-specific TCRs that had been generated with the MIRA antigen-specificity platform. Breadth was defined as the fraction of unique TCRs that were SARS-CoV-2-associated. Depth was defined as the fraction of total T cells that were SARS-CoV-2-associated. Each spike-specific TCR was assigned to its reactive spike region and to a CD4 or CD8 class using the MIRA data. Log10-transformed breadth and depth values were compared by one-way ANOVA with Sidak's multiple comparisons tests. Entries here come from immuneACCESS through TCRdb and include only in-frame sequences with V and J called. Some clones fail to appear in such tables; in the studies checked, an unresolved V gene covers under half of the shortfall, and the cause of the remainder is unknown. V and J calls and clone size are given by that table; D and trimming were obtained from the DNA. Present in this sample are 75,000 to 100,000 clones, around nine tenths of which were seen just once. 2.4% of the sample belongs to the ten largest clones.

Material: peripheral blood, obtained on day 0 of AZD1222 vaccination. The sequence was collected from an adult in good health. The chain joins TRBV19 to TRBJ2-2; 5 matching bases give a weak D call of TRBD2. The CDR3 has the sequence CASSPAGAGELFF. The base sequence is TGTGCCAGTAGTCCTGCCGGGGCCGGGGAGCTGTTTTTT.